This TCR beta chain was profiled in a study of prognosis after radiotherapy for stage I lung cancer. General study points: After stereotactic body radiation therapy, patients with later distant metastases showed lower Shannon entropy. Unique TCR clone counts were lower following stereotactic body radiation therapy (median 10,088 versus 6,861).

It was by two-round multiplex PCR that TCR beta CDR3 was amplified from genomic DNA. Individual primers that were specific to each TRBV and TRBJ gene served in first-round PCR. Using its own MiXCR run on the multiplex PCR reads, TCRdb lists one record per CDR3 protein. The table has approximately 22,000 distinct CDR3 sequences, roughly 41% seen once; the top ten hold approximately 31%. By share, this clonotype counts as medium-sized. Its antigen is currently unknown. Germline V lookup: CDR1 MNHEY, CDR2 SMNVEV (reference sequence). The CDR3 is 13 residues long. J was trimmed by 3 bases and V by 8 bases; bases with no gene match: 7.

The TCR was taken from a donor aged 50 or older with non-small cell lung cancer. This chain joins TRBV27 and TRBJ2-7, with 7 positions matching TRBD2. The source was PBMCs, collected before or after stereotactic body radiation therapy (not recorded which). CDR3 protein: CASSSGTSYEQYF. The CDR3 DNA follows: TGTGCCAGCTCCAGCGGGACGAGCTACGAGCAGTACTTC.